These T cell receptor beta chains were read from a single sample in a study of T cell responses to AZD1222 COVID-19 vaccine. TCRdb keeps only in-frame clones here, not all; method: immunoSEQ multiplex PCR. The data hold roughly 110,000 clones, with about 80% observed a single time. Sequencing used peripheral blood, obtained on day 0 of AZD1222 vaccination. Every receptor here comes from an adult in good health. Each CDR3 is given without its conserved first and last residue.

>TRBV5-4
ASSSQISGMYNEQF
>TRBV3-1/TRBV3-2
ASMGSSTDTQY
>TRBV12-3/TRBV12-4
ASSWRDPGELF
>TRBV9
ASSHSGRLNSPLH
>TRBV19
ASSIGVSRQGFDQPQH
>TRBV28
ASSFGNNQPQH
>TRBV27
ASSLGGTSGREGETQY
>TRBV9
ASSVEGTNQPQH
>TRBV27
ASSLSRDLYNEQF
>TRBV6-2/TRBV6-3
ASSYAAANSPLH
>TRBV2
ASSESPSYNEQF
>TRBV7-9
ASSGQSMNTEAF
>TRBV18
ASSPPRAYGYGYT
>TRBV12-3/TRBV12-4
ASRQTSGNTIY
>TRBV11-1
ASSTSPGGYEAF
>TRBV13
ASSPRTGLNYGYT
>TRBV19
ASRYRDQETQY
>TRBV29-1
SVEDPGTPYNEQF
>TRBV2
ASSDRRSGANVLT
>TRBV6-2/TRBV6-3
ASSYSKGAPGNEQF
>TRBV7-2
ASRQRRGSTDTQY
>TRBV25-1
ASGNTEAF
>TRBV6-5
ASSPTGADTIY
>TRBV7-2
ASSLAGWDQETQY
>TRBV7-9
ASSLASGLPYNEQF
>TRBV5-6
ASSLRTGDFGYT
>TRBV6-5
ASKVLVTDTQY
>TRBV3-1/TRBV3-2
ASSLNTEAF
>TRBV29-1
SVGGVGTGNTIY
>TRBV4-2
ASSQTGGVTDTQY
>TRBV7-2
ASSSPKSSYEQY
>TRBV29-1
SVRRGTDVRGYT
>TRBV6-5
ASSYSRGGTEAF
>TRBV28
ASTLDLNSHQPQH
>TRBV28
ASRLLGTAETQY
>TRBV5-4
ASSTGGSHQPQH
>TRBV7-9
ASSLVAGGPETQY
>TRBV12-3/TRBV12-4
ASSTGSTDTQY
>TRBV29-1
SVEEGGQGTFYEQY
>TRBV10-3
AISGQGGQPQH
>TRBV24-1
ATRWTGRTYEQY
>TRBV11-2
ASSLESSAQY
>TRBV6-2/TRBV6-3
ASSRDSNQPQH
>TRBV28
ASSAENTGELF
>TRBV18
ASSRDMNMNTEAF
>TRBV6-5
ATRGGGGSPLH
>TRBV28
ASRSLGQSVLGGYT
>TRBV5-1
ASSLFTAQETQY
>TRBV5-1
ASSQGASGGRTDTQY
>TRBV19
ASTGQETQY
>TRBV5-6
ASSLDRNYGYT
>TRBV7-2
ASSPQGETYNEQF
>TRBV9
ASSPNPTANYGYT
>TRBV6-5
ATKQGNQPQH
>TRBV7-8
ASSLPMTEPAMGYT
>TRBV18
ASSPLGNTNYGYT
>TRBV28
ASFRDSLYGYT
>TRBV19
ASSFRGRETQY
>TRBV7-2
ASSPGQLFNYGYT